Listed below are T cell receptor beta chains from one sample, sequenced in a study of molecular identifiers for immune sequencing clone quantification. MiXCR, applied by TCRdb to the PCR reads, yields one record per CDR3 protein. The profile shows some 89,000 distinct CDR3 sequences, approximately 24% of them singletons. The sample was naive CD8+ T cells from blood, with Jurkat cell RNA spiked in. These receptors all come from a human donor in good health. Some libraries in this study had Jurkat cell RNA spiked in. Both conserved end residues are part of each CDR3. Fields, in order: clone size, J gene, D gene, V gene, CDR3 protein, CDR3 DNA. A D gene is named only where the DNA matches it firmly. Clone size is stated in some rows and not others, as once, few, many or a class when expanded.

clone_size: many
j_call: TRBJ2-7
d_call: NA
v_call: TRBV27
cdr3_aa: CASSLSPVYEQYF
cdr3_nt: TGTGCCAGCAGTTTATCGCCAGTCTACGAGCAGTACTTC

clone_size: many
j_call: TRBJ2-7
d_call: TRBD2
v_call: TRBV28
cdr3_aa: CASSLREDEQYF
cdr3_nt: TGTGCCAGCAGTCTACGGGAGGACGAGCAGTACTTC

clone_size: NA
j_call: TRBJ2-7
d_call: TRBD2
v_call: TRBV12-3/TRBV12-4
cdr3_aa: CASSPGTSTYEQYF
cdr3_nt: TGTGCCAGCAGCCCCGGGACTAGCACCTACGAGCAGTACTTC

clone_size: many
j_call: TRBJ2-7
d_call: NA
v_call: TRBV6-5
cdr3_aa: CASSRMAGIEQYF
cdr3_nt: TGTGCCAGCAGTAGGATGGCAGGGATCGAGCAGTACTTC

clone_size: NA
j_call: TRBJ2-7
d_call: TRBD2
v_call: TRBV12-3/TRBV12-4
cdr3_aa: CASRSEREPGYEQHF
cdr3_nt: TGTGCCAGCAGAAGCGAGCGGGAGCCAGGGTACGAGCAGCACTTC

clone_size: many
j_call: TRBJ1-1
d_call: NA
v_call: TRBV6-6
cdr3_aa: CASSYPDGYMNTEAFF
cdr3_nt: TGTGCCAGCAGTTACCCGGACGGATACATGAACACTGAAGCTTTCTTT

clone_size: many
j_call: TRBJ1-5
d_call: NA
v_call: TRBV5-5
cdr3_aa: CASSLVQVEQPQHF
cdr3_nt: TGTGCCAGCAGCTTGGTGCAGGTCGAACAGCCCCAGCATTTT

clone_size: many
j_call: TRBJ1-2
d_call: NA
v_call: TRBV12-3/TRBV12-4
cdr3_aa: CASRPTSSSRGYTF
cdr3_nt: TGTGCCAGCAGACCGACATCCTCTTCGCGGGGCTACACCTTC

clone_size: few
j_call: TRBJ2-1
d_call: TRBD2
v_call: TRBV19
cdr3_aa: CASSPSSGRASYNEQFF
cdr3_nt: TGTGCCAGTAGCCCTTCTAGCGGGAGGGCCTCCTACAATGAGCAGTTCTTC

clone_size: NA
j_call: TRBJ1-2
d_call: NA
v_call: TRBV2
cdr3_aa: CASSEANADYGYTF
cdr3_nt: TGTGCCAGCAGTGAAGCGAATGCGGACTATGGCTACACCTTC

clone_size: few
j_call: TRBJ2-1
d_call: NA
v_call: TRBV7-9
cdr3_aa: CASSLVEGSYNEQFF
cdr3_nt: TGTGCCAGCAGCTTAGTGGAGGGATCCTACAATGAGCAGTTCTTC

clone_size: many
j_call: TRBJ1-1
d_call: NA
v_call: TRBV28
cdr3_aa: CASSLAAGALAFF
cdr3_nt: TGTGCCAGCAGTTTAGCCGCCGGGGCGCTAGCTTTCTTT

clone_size: many
j_call: TRBJ1-1
d_call: NA
v_call: TRBV2
cdr3_aa: CASCQGGTRGGAFF
cdr3_nt: TGTGCCAGCTGTCAAGGGGGAACGAGAGGGGGAGCTTTCTTT

clone_size: many
j_call: TRBJ2-7
d_call: TRBD2
v_call: TRBV4-2
cdr3_aa: CASSQEDGTSGTYEQYF
cdr3_nt: TGTGCCAGCAGCCAAGAGGATGGGACTAGCGGGACCTACGAGCAGTACTTC

clone_size: few
j_call: TRBJ1-1
d_call: NA
v_call: TRBV13
cdr3_aa: CASSLTEVITEAFF
cdr3_nt: TGTGCCAGCAGCTTAACGGAAGTAATCACTGAAGCTTTCTTT

clone_size: NA
j_call: TRBJ2-6
d_call: NA
v_call: TRBV19
cdr3_aa: CASSIQWLSGANVLTF
cdr3_nt: TGTGCCAGTAGTATTCAGTGGCTCTCTGGGGCCAACGTCCTGACTTTC

clone_size: many
j_call: TRBJ1-3
d_call: NA
v_call: TRBV2
cdr3_aa: CASDSQSPSGNTIYF
cdr3_nt: TGTGCCAGCGACTCCCAGAGTCCATCTGGAAACACCATATATTTT

clone_size: NA
j_call: TRBJ2-1
d_call: NA
v_call: TRBV7-9
cdr3_aa: CASSGNRAGRDEQFF
cdr3_nt: TGTGCCAGCAGCGGAAACAGGGCTGGCCGAGATGAGCAGTTCTTC

clone_size: once
j_call: TRBJ2-7
d_call: TRBD2
v_call: TRBV14
cdr3_aa: CASSQDAAGVYAQYF
cdr3_nt: TGTGCCAGCAGCCAAGATGCTGCGGGAGTGTACGCGCAGTACTTC

clone_size: many
j_call: TRBJ1-1
d_call: TRBD1
v_call: TRBV5-4
cdr3_aa: CASSPGQGYTEAFF
cdr3_nt: TGTGCCAGCAGCCCCGGACAGGGCTATACTGAAGCTTTCTTT

clone_size: NA
j_call: TRBJ2-4
d_call: NA
v_call: TRBV19
cdr3_aa: CASTPQGGSKNIQYF
cdr3_nt: TGTGCCAGTACCCCTCAGGGGGGATCCAAAAACATTCAGTACTTC

clone_size: few
j_call: TRBJ1-1
d_call: NA
v_call: TRBV19
cdr3_aa: CASNPAGNTEAFF
cdr3_nt: TGTGCCAGTAACCCCGCGGGGAACACTGAAGCTTTCTTT

clone_size: NA
j_call: TRBJ2-7
d_call: NA
v_call: TRBV11-2
cdr3_aa: CASSFHSAGPYEQYF
cdr3_nt: TGTGCCAGCAGCTTCCATTCAGCTGGGCCGTACGAGCAGTACTTC

clone_size: once
j_call: TRBJ2-3
d_call: NA
v_call: TRBV2
cdr3_aa: CASTEFPSNTQYF
cdr3_nt: TGTGCCAGCACCGAATTTCCTAGCAATACGCAGTATTTT

clone_size: few
j_call: TRBJ2-7
d_call: NA
v_call: TRBV6-2/TRBV6-3
cdr3_aa: CASSYPRGRVGADYEQYF
cdr3_nt: TGTGCCAGCAGTTACCCACGCGGGCGAGTGGGGGCCGACTACGAGCAGTACTTC

clone_size: once
j_call: TRBJ2-1
d_call: TRBD1
v_call: TRBV29-1
cdr3_aa: CSVEDLRQGRVNEQFF
cdr3_nt: TGCAGCGTTGAAGACCTTAGACAGGGGCGGGTCAATGAGCAGTTCTTC

clone_size: many
j_call: TRBJ2-7
d_call: TRBD1
v_call: TRBV6-2/TRBV6-3
cdr3_aa: CASQGAEQYF
cdr3_nt: TGTGCCAGCCAGGGGGCCGAGCAGTACTTC

clone_size: many
j_call: TRBJ1-5
d_call: NA
v_call: TRBV27
cdr3_aa: CASSHRPGWSDQPQHF
cdr3_nt: TGTGCCAGCAGTCACCGACCCGGCTGGTCCGATCAGCCCCAGCATTTT

clone_size: few
j_call: TRBJ2-5
d_call: NA
v_call: TRBV6-5
cdr3_aa: CASSYRAGMETQYF
cdr3_nt: TGTGCCAGCAGTTACAGGGCAGGGATGGAGACCCAGTACTTC

clone_size: many
j_call: TRBJ2-4
d_call: TRBD1
v_call: TRBV5-6
cdr3_aa: CASSLGQGAFNIQYF
cdr3_nt: TGTGCCAGCAGCTTAGGACAGGGGGCGTTCAACATTCAGTACTTC

clone_size: many
j_call: TRBJ2-7
d_call: TRBD2
v_call: TRBV4-2
cdr3_aa: CASSQDYGTSYEQYF
cdr3_nt: TGTGCCAGCAGCCAAGATTACGGGACTAGTTACGAGCAGTACTTC

clone_size: NA
j_call: TRBJ2-5
d_call: NA
v_call: TRBV4-1
cdr3_aa: CASRQVLTAPPYF
cdr3_nt: TGCGCCAGCCGCCAAGTTCTAACGGCGCCCCCGTACTTC

clone_size: many
j_call: TRBJ1-4
d_call: NA
v_call: TRBV2
cdr3_aa: CASRYSNEKLFF
cdr3_nt: TGTGCCAGCAGGTACAGTAATGAAAAACTGTTTTTT

clone_size: many
j_call: TRBJ2-7
d_call: NA
v_call: TRBV6-1
cdr3_aa: CASSEPWTDPEQYF
cdr3_nt: TGTGCCAGCAGTGAACCCTGGACTGACCCTGAGCAGTACTTC

clone_size: many
j_call: TRBJ2-7
d_call: TRBD2
v_call: TRBV7-8
cdr3_aa: CASSLTGTSALFSYEQYF
cdr3_nt: TGTGCCAGCAGCTTAACTGGGACTAGCGCCCTTTTCTCCTACGAGCAGTACTTC

clone_size: many
j_call: TRBJ1-5
d_call: NA
v_call: TRBV10-3
cdr3_aa: CAISEDSNQPQHF
cdr3_nt: TGTGCCATCAGTGAGGATAGCAATCAGCCCCAGCATTTT

clone_size: many
j_call: TRBJ1-1
d_call: NA
v_call: TRBV6-2/TRBV6-3
cdr3_aa: CASSYEGYMNTEAFF
cdr3_nt: TGTGCCAGCAGTTACGAGGGGTACATGAACACTGAAGCTTTCTTT

clone_size: few
j_call: TRBJ2-1
d_call: NA
v_call: TRBV13
cdr3_aa: CASSIGTKRLFF
cdr3_nt: TGTGCCAGCAGCATAGGGACCAAACGGCTGTTCTTC

clone_size: once
j_call: TRBJ2-7
d_call: TRBD1
v_call: TRBV30
cdr3_aa: CAWSDGQGEEQYF
cdr3_nt: TGTGCCTGGAGTGATGGGCAGGGGGAAGAGCAGTACTTC

clone_size: many
j_call: TRBJ2-7
d_call: NA
v_call: TRBV12-5
cdr3_aa: CASGLDTYEQYF
cdr3_nt: TGTGCTAGTGGACTTGACACCTACGAGCAGTACTTC

clone_size: few
j_call: TRBJ1-5
d_call: NA
v_call: TRBV4-1
cdr3_aa: CASSQVLRGRSLNQPQHF
cdr3_nt: TGCGCCAGCAGCCAAGTCCTCCGGGGGCGCTCCCTTAATCAGCCCCAGCATTTT

clone_size: NA
j_call: TRBJ1-1
d_call: TRBD1
v_call: TRBV5-1
cdr3_aa: CASSPRGQNAEAFF
cdr3_nt: TGCGCCAGCAGCCCCAGGGGGCAGAACGCTGAAGCTTTCTTT

clone_size: few
j_call: TRBJ2-7
d_call: TRBD2
v_call: TRBV10-1
cdr3_aa: CASSDAGTSPYEQYF
cdr3_nt: TGCGCCAGCAGTGACGCCGGGACTAGTCCCTACGAGCAGTACTTC

clone_size: many
j_call: TRBJ2-7
d_call: TRBD1
v_call: TRBV28
cdr3_aa: CASTIRGRPGEQYF
cdr3_nt: TGTGCCAGCACCATAAGGGGGCGGCCCGGCGAGCAGTACTTC